Each of the 15 T cell receptor beta chains below was sequenced from the same sample in a study of control samples from healthy donors and cancer patients. Profiling relied on immunoSEQ multiplex PCR, and the TCRdb table lists in-frame clones only, not all of them. The sample holds 100,000 to 150,000 clones, 70% to 90% seen once. The sample was blood. All receptors derive from a man between 60 and 75 years old in good health.

V is TRBV6-5 and J is TRBJ1-5, with D tentatively TRBD1 (6 bases). V shed 5 bases and J shed 7 bases, with 15 bases lying between them. This CDR3 comprises 14 residues. Germline V lookup: CDR1 MNHEY, CDR2 SVGAGI. CDR3 sequence reads: CASSNTGPEQPQHF. The CDR3 nucleotides read TGTGCCAGCAGTAACACAGGGCCGGAACAGCCCCAGCATTTT.

In its sample, this clone was seen a few times. V and J are TRBV28 and TRBJ2-1; D perhaps matches TRBD1 (6 bases). This CDR3 is 16 amino acids long. Trimming removed 2 bases from V and 6 bases from J, with 17 bases in between. Per germline, CDR1 MDHEN and CDR2 SYDVKM. CDR3 nucleotide sequence: TGTGCCAGCAGTTTAAGGCCCCAAGCAGGGGCCAATGAGCAGTTCTTC. Amino acids: CASSLRPQAGANEQFF. Drawing the rest from reference TRBV28 and TRBJ2-1, the complete variable domain is DVKVTQSSRYLVKRTGEKVFLECVQDMDHENMFWYRQDPGLGLRLIYFSYDVKMKEKGDIPEGYSVSREKKERFSLILESASTNQTSMYLCASSLRPQAGANEQFFGPGTRLTVL.

The genes are TRBV6-5 and TRBJ2-7, with D unresolved. This CDR3 comprises 14 residues. V was trimmed by 0 bases and J by 7 bases, leaving 13 bases between them. Germline assignment: CDR1 MNHEY and CDR2 SVGAGI. The CDR3 DNA follows: TGTGCCAGCAGTTACTCTGGTGGTTTCGGAGAGCAGTACTTC. It is translated as CASSYSGGFGEQYF.

This clone was detected only a few times. The J gene is TRBJ1-5, the V gene TRBV4-2, with TRBD1 matching over 12 bases. The CDR3 loop spans 13 amino acids. The germline V gene has CDR1 LGHNA and CDR2 YNFKEQ. The V and J ends lost 4 bases and 10 bases, in that order; junction bases with no gene match: 2. Here the CDR3 reads CASSPGTGGPQHF. CDR3 coding DNA: TGTGCCAGCAGCCCCGGGACAGGGGGCCCCCAGCATTTT.

The chain recombines TRBV6-5 with TRBJ2-3; D possibly corresponds to TRBD2 (6 bases). Germline lookup yields CDR1 MNHEY and CDR2 SVGAGI. The CDR3 contains 12 residues. V was clipped by 5 bases and J by 8 bases, with 11 bases between them. CDR3 loop: CASSQRGGTQYF. The CDR3 coding sequence is TGTGCCAGCAGTCAGAGGGGAGGTACGCAGTATTTT.

This clone was picked up a small number of times. V and J are TRBV28 and TRBJ1-2; a possible D gene is TRBD1 (5 bases). Trimming stripped 9 bases from V and 4 bases from J, with 12 bases between. Germline-derived CDR1 and CDR2 are MDHEN and SYDVKM. The CDR3 runs 12 residues. The CDR3, as DNA: TGTGCCAGTTCCCCGGACATCTATGGCTACACCTTC. Residues: CASSPDIYGYTF.

This chain connects TRBV28 to TRBJ2-1; D gene unclear. Trimming took off 8 bases at V and 5 bases at J, with 10 bases between the two ends. The CDR3 is 12 amino acids. Germline V gives CDR1 MDHEN, CDR2 SYDVKM. DNA for the CDR3: TGTGCCAGCGGATGGGTCCACAATGAGCAGTTCTTC. It translates to CASGWVHNEQFF.

The chain links TRBV28 to TRBJ2-5; 11 nucleotides line up with TRBD2. CDR3 size: 17 residues. After removal of 4 bases from V and 4 bases from J, the junction contained 11 bases not matched to a gene. The germline gives CDR1 MDHEN, CDR2 SYDVKM. The CDR3 loop is CASSSYSGGVLGETQYF. The CDR3 region has the DNA TGTGCCAGCAGTTCGTATAGCGGGGGGGTACTGGGAGAGACCCAGTACTTC.

The CDR3 here is CASKGLADSTDTQYF. The DNA of the CDR3 is TGTGCCAGCAAAGGACTAGCGGATAGCACAGATACGCAGTATTTT. The chain has TRBV2 and TRBJ2-3; 10 nucleotides match TRBD2. Germline lookup yields CDR1 SNHLY and CDR2 FYNNEI. Unmatched junction bases numbered 4, after V lost 7 bases and J lost 0 bases. This CDR3 is built from 15 residues. Combining the CDR3 with reference TRBV2 and TRBJ2-3 gives the whole variable domain EPEVTQTPSHQVTQMGQEVILRCVPISNHLYFYWYRQILGQKVEFLVSFYNNEISEKSEIFDDQFSVERPDGSNFTLKIRSTKLEDSAMYFCASKGLADSTDTQYFGPGTRLTVL.

The V and J genes are TRBV28 and TRBJ1-4; no firm D call. V was trimmed by 3 bases and J by 0 bases, leaving 11 bases between them. The CDR3 extends over 16 amino acids. Per germline, CDR1 MDHEN and CDR2 SYDVKM. The CDR3 protein is CASSLGFSTTNEKLFF. The CDR3 coding sequence is TGTGCCAGCAGTTTGGGTTTTTCTACAACTAATGAAAAACTGTTTTTT.

The chain is built from TRBV27 and TRBJ2-7, with D possibly TRBD2 on 6 matching bases. Trimming shortened V by 1 base and J by 5 bases, and 9 bases separated the two germline ends. The CDR3 contains 13 residues. Per the germline V gene, CDR1 is MNHEY and CDR2 is SMNVEV (reference sequence). CDR3 sequence (DNA): TGTGCCAGCAGTTTATACCGGGGGAACGAGCAGTACTTC. Protein: CASSLYRGNEQYF.

The CDR3 spells CASSLLSDTQYF. The CDR3 region has the DNA TGTGCCAGCAGTTTATTGTCTGATACGCAGTATTTT. V is TRBV28 and J is TRBJ2-3; the D is unclear. The CDR3 is 12 residues long. V was trimmed by 1 base and J by 6 bases, leaving 5 bases between them. Germline V gives CDR1 MDHEN, CDR2 SYDVKM.

The chain recombines TRBV7-9 with TRBJ2-7, with 9 bases lining up with TRBD2. Trimming cost V 5 bases and J 4 bases; bases outside gene matches: 9. Germline CDR1 is SEHNR and CDR2 is FQNEAQ (reference sequence). This CDR3 comprises 15 residues. Written as DNA, the CDR3 is TGTGCCAGCAGCCCTGAGGCGGGGGGGTCGTACGAGCAGTACTTC. Its translation: CASSPEAGGSYEQYF.

This chain uses TRBV24-1 with TRBJ2-6; 10 bases are shared with TRBD1. The length of the CDR3 is 14 residues. CDR1 and CDR2 (germline): KGHDR, SFDVKD. Unmatched junction bases numbered 3, after V lost 3 bases and J lost 11 bases. CDR3 sequence (DNA): TGTGCCACCAGTGATCCGGGACAGGGGTACGTCCTGACTTTC. Encoded protein: CATSDPGQGYVLTF.

The DNA for the CDR3 is TGTGCCAGCAGTTTAGCGGGGGAGAACACCGGGGAGCTGTTTTTT. This translates into CASSLAGENTGELFF. The chain recombines TRBV28 with TRBJ2-2; 7 bases agree with TRBD2. V lost 2 bases and J lost 1; bases outside the gene matches: 1. In germline, CDR1 is MDHEN, CDR2 SYDVKM. The CDR3 is 15 residues long.